Listed here are 30 T cell receptor beta chains from one sample, sequenced in a study of blood T cell repertoires in COVID-19 (TCRdb year 2020). To prepare the library, the immunoSEQ multiplex PCR assay was applied. The immuneACCESS repertoire file appears here via TCRdb, limited to in-frame rearrangements. These files lack a portion of the clones; in checked studies, under half of the deficit traces to unresolved V genes, and the cause of the others is not known. The sample records about 280,000 clones, around 90% of which are singletons. The ten largest account for around 2.2% of the sample. Sequencing was performed on peripheral blood. The receptors come from a woman between 50 and 59 years old who had recovered from COVID-19.

This sequence joins TRBV6-2 or TRBV6-3 and TRBJ2-2; D not certain. The V gene lost 6 bases and the J gene lost 3 bases, with 17 bases spanning the gap. Germline CDR1 reads MNHEY; CDR2 reads SVGEGT. This CDR3 has 16 residues. The CDR3 loop reads CASSPQASSDTGELFF. DNA of the CDR3: TGTGCCAGCAGCCCTCAGGCCTCGTCCGACACCGGGGAGCTGTTTTTT.

The chain has TRBV11-3 and TRBJ2-3; D unresolved. Trimming pared 3 bases from V and 0 bases from J, leaving 7 bases between. Germline V gene data show CDR1 as SGHNT and CDR2 as YENEEA. The CDR3 contains 14 residues. The CDR3 sequence: CASSFGASTDTQYF. Here the CDR3 DNA reads TGTGCCAGCAGCTTTGGTGCGAGCACAGATACGCAGTATTTT. Supplemented by reference TRBV11-3 and TRBJ2-3, the full variable domain reads EAGVVQSPRYKIIEKKQPVAFWCNPISGHNTLYWYLQNLGQGPELLIRYENEEAVDDSQLPKDRFSAERLKGVDSTLKIQPAELGDSAVYLCASSFGASTDTQYFGPGTRLTVL.

The J gene is TRBJ2-3, the V gene TRBV13, with a weak D call TRBD1 (6 bases). Trimming took off 3 bases at V and 1 base at J, with 11 bases between the two ends. This CDR3 contains 15 residues. Germline CDR1 is PRHDT and CDR2 is FYEKMQ (reference sequence). The CDR3, as DNA: TGTGCCAGCAGCTTCAGGGGTTTTGGCACAGATACGCAGTATTTT. Translating it yields CASSFRGFGTDTQYF.

The rearrangement uses TRBV30 and TRBJ1-1; D call uncertain. CDR1 is GTSNPN, CDR2 SVGIG, per germline (reference sequence). The CDR3 loop spans 17 amino acids. With 2 bases removed from V and 2 bases from J, the gap between germline ends came to 21 bases. CDR3 DNA: TGTGCCTGGAGTCCCCCCCCCTGGACTAAACCAAACACTGAAGCTTTCTTT. Its protein is CAWSPPPWTKPNTEAFF. Full variable domain (missing parts from reference TRBV30 and TRBJ1-1): SQTIHQWPATLVQPVGSPLSLECTVEGTSNPNLYWYRQAAGRGLQLLFYSVGIGQISSEVPQNLSASRPQDRQFILSSKKLLLSDSGFYLCAWSPPPWTKPNTEAFFGQGTRLTVV.

This sequence joins TRBV6-5 and TRBJ1-2, with 10 bases aligning to TRBD1. This CDR3 comprises 14 residues. V dropped 4 bases and J dropped 8; count of bases not matched to a gene: 7. The germline gives CDR1 MNHEY, CDR2 SVGAGI. The chain's CDR3 is CASSSRQGAKGYTF. In nucleotides, the CDR3 is TGTGCCAGCAGTTCCAGACAGGGGGCGAAGGGCTACACCTTC.

This clone has only a few counts. This chain connects TRBV5-1 to TRBJ1-1; 7 bases map to TRBD1. J gave up 1 base and V 4 bases, and 4 bases lay outside the gene matches. Germline V CDR1 and CDR2: SGHRS, YFSETQ. The CDR3 consists of 14 residues. The CDR3 bases are TGCGCCAGCAGCCCGGGACAGAAGAACACTGAAGCTTTCTTT. Its translation is CASSPGQKNTEAFF.

Regarding this clone: The junction shows a germline mismatch at one end, possibly a read error. The chain carries TRBV6-1 and TRBJ2-2; D unclear. Germline values: CDR1 MNHNS, CDR2 SASEGT. This CDR3 spans 12 amino acids. The CDR3 coding sequence is TGTGCCAGCAGTGAAAACATCGGGGAGCTGTTTTTT. Translation: CASSENIGELFF.

The V gene is TRBV7-6, the J gene TRBJ1-2; 7 positions agree with TRBD1. The germline CDR1 and CDR2 sequences are SGHVS and FNYEAQ. Losses at the gene ends were 6 bases for V and 8 bases for J; bases not matched to a gene: 3. The CDR3 is 11 residues long. The CDR3 protein is CASRLQGGYTF. The CDR3 coding sequence is TGTGCCAGCAGGTTACAGGGGGGCTACACCTTC.

This chain uses TRBV12-5 with TRBJ2-1; D call uncertain. There are 11 residues in the CDR3. The V and J ends lost 6 bases and 10 bases respectively, with 10 bases between them. Germline CDR1 and CDR2: LGHNT and FRNRAP. CDR3 nucleotide sequence: TGTGCTAGTGGGAAGAGTCGAGAGCAGTTCTTC. This gives the protein CASGKSREQFF.

The gene calls are TRBV30 and TRBJ1-2, with D maybe TRBD1 (6 bases). V lost 3 bases and J 5 bases, leaving 13 bases between the germline ends. The length of the CDR3 is 13 residues. The germline CDR1 and CDR2 sequences are GTSNPN and SVGIG (reference sequence). The CDR3 protein is CAWRTYRVYGYTF. DNA of the CDR3: TGTGCCTGGAGGACTTACAGGGTGTATGGCTACACCTTC.

V is TRBV18 and J is TRBJ2-2; weak D call: TRBD1 (6 bases). Germline-derived CDR1 and CDR2 are KGHSH and LQKENI. This CDR3 contains 15 residues. Trimming pared 5 bases from V and 0 bases from J, leaving 10 bases between. CDR3 coding DNA: TGTGCCAGCTCATCCCGGACAGCGAACACCGGGGAGCTGTTTTTT. This gives the protein CASSSRTANTGELFF.

V and J are TRBV27 and TRBJ2-7, with TRBD1 matching over 11 bases. The CDR3 is made up of 15 amino acids. V was clipped by 5 bases and J by 5 bases; unmatched bases: 8. Germline V CDR1 and CDR2: MNHEY, SMNVEV (reference sequence). CDR3 residues: CASSPRTGGVHEQYF. The DNA for the CDR3 is TGTGCCAGCAGTCCCCGGACAGGGGGCGTCCACGAGCAGTACTTC.

This clone was recorded once. The chain couples TRBV29-1 to TRBJ1-2; D gene uncertain. CDR1 is SQVTM, CDR2 ANQGSEA, per germline. CDR3 length: 13 residues. V was pared by 6 bases and J by 1 base, with 12 bases between. This chain's CDR3 is CSVPLSLNYGYTF. CDR3 DNA: TGCAGCGTCCCGCTTTCACTTAACTATGGCTACACCTTC.

The rearrangement uses TRBV10-3 and TRBJ2-5; TRBD2 might be the D (5 bases). CDR1 is ENHRY, CDR2 SYGVKD, per germline. Trimming pared 4 bases from V and 3 bases from J, leaving 18 bases between. There are 16 residues in the CDR3. In DNA form, the CDR3 reads TGTGCCATCAGTGTGACTCCGGAGGAGCCGAAAGAGACCCAGTACTTC. This sequence encodes CAISVTPEEPKETQYF.

The chain couples TRBV28 to TRBJ1-2; 8 positions agree with TRBD1. Per the germline V gene, CDR1 is MDHEN and CDR2 is SYDVKM. The CDR3 loop spans 15 amino acids. J lost 4 bases, V lost 4 bases, and 8 bases had no gene match. Here the CDR3 reads CASSSPPDRAYGYTF. Written as DNA, the CDR3 is TGTGCCAGCAGTTCCCCACCGGACAGGGCCTATGGCTACACCTTC.

The genes are TRBV9 and TRBJ1-2, with D perhaps TRBD1 (6 bases). The CDR3 spans 13 residues. Germline V gene data show CDR1 as SGDLS and CDR2 as YYNGEE. V was pared by 3 bases and J by 4 bases, with 10 bases between. The CDR3 region is CASSEDSRYGYTF. DNA for the CDR3: TGTGCCAGCAGCGAGGACAGTCGCTATGGCTACACCTTC.

V is TRBV30 and J is TRBJ2-5; D perhaps matches TRBD2 (7 bases). The germline CDR1 and CDR2 sequences are GTSNPN and SVGIG (reference sequence). Trimming pared 0 bases from V and 5 bases from J, leaving 16 bases between. This CDR3 is 15 amino acids long. The DNA of the CDR3 is TGTGCCTGGAGTGTAGGGGGGGCGCTGGGGGAGACCCAGTACTTC. As protein: CAWSVGGALGETQYF.

V usage is TRBV6-5 and J usage is TRBJ1-1, with D possibly being TRBD1 (5 bases). The CDR3 covers 14 residues. Trimming took 3 bases from V and 5 from J, leaving 13 bases between them. Germline V CDR1 and CDR2: MNHEY, SVGAGI. The CDR3 coding sequence is TGTGCCAGCAGTTATTCGGGGGAGGGTACTGAAGCTTTCTTT. It specifies CASSYSGEGTEAFF.

This chain links TRBV6-2 or TRBV6-3 with TRBJ2-1; TRBD2 aligns across 11 bases. This CDR3 contains 16 residues. CDR1 is MNHEY, CDR2 SVGEGT, per germline. Germline trimming cut 0 bases from V and 9 bases from J; bases unmatched to any gene: 7. DNA of the CDR3: TGTGCCAGCAGTTACTCGGCGGTAGGACTAGCGGGTGAGCAGTTCTTC. Translation: CASSYSAVGLAGEQFF.

This chain joins TRBV5-5 and TRBJ2-1, with D possibly TRBD2 on 5 matching bases. V lost 4 bases and J 0 bases, leaving 20 bases between the germline ends. The CDR3 covers 18 residues. Germline CDR1 and CDR2: SGHKS and YYEKEE (reference sequence). The CDR3 loop is CASSKRPATGSSYNEQFF. The CDR3 DNA sequence: TGTGCCAGCAGCAAACGCCCCGCCACGGGAAGCTCCTACAATGAGCAGTTCTTC.

The chain joins TRBV19 to TRBJ1-1; TRBD1 matches at 8 bases. This CDR3 is 13 amino acids long. The ends lost 6 bases at V and 7 bases at J; junction bases unmatched: 7. Germline CDR1 and CDR2: LNHDA and SQIVND (reference sequence). The CDR3 is CASRTGTGGEAFF. The CDR3 coding sequence is TGTGCCAGTAGGACCGGGACAGGTGGTGAAGCTTTCTTT.

The J gene is TRBJ2-1, the V gene TRBV4-3; tentatively, D is TRBD2 (6 bases). V was shortened by 3 bases and J by 3 bases, with 9 bases between the two germline ends. Per germline, CDR1 LGHNA and CDR2 YSLEER. This CDR3 has 14 residues. The DNA for the CDR3 is TGCGCCAGCAGCCAGTCGACTAGCTACAATGAGCAGTTCTTC. Translation gives CASSQSTSYNEQFF.

The sample holds a few counts of this clone. The rearrangement joins TRBV30 to TRBJ2-2; the match to TRBD2 covers 8 bases. CDR3 length: 14 residues. V dropped 3 bases and J dropped 7; count of bases not matched to a gene: 7. Germline assignment: CDR1 GTSNPN and CDR2 SVGIG (reference sequence). The CDR3 spells CAWSTGLAIGELFF. The DNA for the CDR3 is TGTGCCTGGAGCACAGGACTAGCAATCGGGGAGCTGTTTTTT.

Notes on this clone: This specimen includes other DNA sequences encoding the same CDR3. This sequence joins TRBV29-1 and TRBJ2-7, with 7 bases aligning to TRBD1. Germline V lookup: CDR1 SQVTM, CDR2 ANQGSEA. The CDR3 spans 12 residues. The J segment lost 3 bases and the V segment lost 6 bases, leaving 5 bases of the junction unmatched. CDR3 protein: CSVGTVSYEQYF. DNA of the CDR3: TGCAGCGTCGGGACAGTGAGCTACGAGCAGTACTTC.

The chain combines TRBV5-8 with TRBJ1-1; D might be TRBD1 (5 bases). CDR1 SGHTS and CDR2 YDEGEE come from the germline V gene. CDR3 length: 12 amino acids. Trimming cost V 1 base and J 7 bases, with 8 bases left between them. The CDR3 nucleotides read TGTGCCAGCAGCTTGTGGGGGGTTGAAGCTTTCTTT. This translates into CASSLWGVEAFF.

The chain employs TRBV7-2 and TRBJ2-5; D gene ambiguous. Germline CDR1 reads SGHTA; CDR2 reads FQGNSA. The CDR3 is 13 residues long. Trimming removed 2 bases from V and 5 bases from J, with 9 bases in between. The DNA of the CDR3 is TGTGCCAGCAGCTTAAGCCTCTACGAGACCCAGTACTTC. The encoded protein is CASSLSLYETQYF.

The rearrangement joins TRBV14 to TRBJ2-3; TRBD2 matches 9 bases. CDR3 size: 17 residues. J lost 0 bases, V lost 4 bases, and 8 bases had no gene match. Germline V gene data show CDR1 as SGHDN and CDR2 as FVKESK. The CDR3 here is CASSPDSGGASTDTQYF. Here the CDR3 DNA reads TGTGCCAGCAGCCCCGATAGCGGGGGAGCTAGCACAGATACGCAGTATTTT.

This clone was counted once. As DNA, the CDR3 is TGTGCCAGCAGTCCCTGGGTAGGGGTAGGTTCTGAAGCTTTCTTT. Its translation is CASSPWVGVGSEAFF. This sequence joins TRBV27 and TRBJ1-1; weak D call: TRBD1 (5 bases). The CDR3 consists of 15 residues. The germline V gene encodes CDR1 MNHEY and CDR2 SMNVEV (reference sequence). Trimming pared 5 bases from V and 6 bases from J, leaving 19 bases between.

This clone was found a few times. The chain couples TRBV9 to TRBJ1-6; no clear D gene. This CDR3 is built from 15 residues. CDR1 SGDLS and CDR2 YYNGEE come from the germline V gene. The V end lost 4 bases, the J end lost 0 bases, and 8 bases lay between the germline ends. The CDR3 bases are TGTGCCAGCAGCCCAGACAACTCCTATAATTCACCCCTCCACTTT. This translates into CASSPDNSYNSPLHF.

V and J are TRBV5-4 and TRBJ2-3; D uncertain. Germline-derived CDR1 and CDR2 are SGHNT and YYREEE (reference sequence). The CDR3 is made up of 15 amino acids. Trimming shortened V by 3 bases and J by 2 bases, and 13 bases separated the two germline ends. In DNA, the CDR3 is TGTGCCAGCAGCTCACCTTACTCTCTCACAGATACGCAGTATTTT. Amino acids: CASSSPYSLTDTQYF.